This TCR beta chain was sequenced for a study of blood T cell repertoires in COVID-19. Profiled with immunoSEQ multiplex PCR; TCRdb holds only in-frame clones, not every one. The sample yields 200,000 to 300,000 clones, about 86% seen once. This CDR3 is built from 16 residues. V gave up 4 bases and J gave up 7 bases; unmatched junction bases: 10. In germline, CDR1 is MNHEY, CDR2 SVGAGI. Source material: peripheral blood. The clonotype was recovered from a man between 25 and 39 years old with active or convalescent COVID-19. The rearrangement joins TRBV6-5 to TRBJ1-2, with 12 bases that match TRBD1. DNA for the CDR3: TGTGCCAGCAGTTCCCCCGGGACAGGGGGCTTTGGTGGCTACACCTTC. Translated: CASSSPGTGGFGGYTF.